This TCR beta chain is drawn from a study of response to subunit inactivated influenza vaccine. TCRdb re-derived calls from the RT-PCR reads in MiXCR, one entry per CDR3 protein. This repertoire shows 750,000 to 850,000 distinct CDR3 sequences, around a sixth found once; its top ten account for approximately 11%. For this clonotype: The antigen is unknown.

Overall study results and limits: Researchers suggested that each seasonal influenza vaccination recruits few new T cells.

Sequenced here: PBMCs from blood, sampled more than 4 days after vaccination. This receptor was taken from a man between 50 and 59 years old who received an inactivated influenza vaccine.

The CDR3 sequence: CASSLVAASTDTQYF. CDR3 DNA sequence: TGTGCCAGCAGCTTAGTAGCTGCTAGCACAGATACGCAGTATTTT. The chain couples TRBV7-9 to TRBJ2-3; D ambiguous. With 1 base removed from V and 0 bases from J, the gap between germline ends came to 8 bases. Germline CDR1 reads SEHNR; CDR2 reads FQNEAQ (reference sequence). The CDR3 consists of 15 residues.